This is a list of T cell receptor beta chains from one sample in a study of T-cell memory formation after mild COVID-19. One entry per CDR3 protein, called by TCRdb with MiXCR from the 5' RACE reads. The repertoire consists of approximately 500,000 distinct CDR3 sequences, with roughly 23% occurring once and the leading ten covering roughly an eighth. The source material was PBMCs or a T cell subset sorted from them (not recorded which). These receptor sequences come from an adult woman who had mild COVID-19 (a few samples of this study predate the infection). Cell type and time point are not known. CDR3s include the opening cysteine and the closing phenylalanine or tryptophan. Each record gives: D gene, V gene, J gene, clone size, CDR3 DNA, CDR3 protein. A D gene is named only where the DNA matches it firmly. A row's size may be missing; if present it is once, few, many or a size class.

TRBD2,TRBV30,TRBJ2-1,.,TGTGCCGGGCTACCAGCGGGAGCTGGGGATGAGCAGTTCTTC,CAGLPAGAGDEQFF
.,TRBV2,TRBJ2-1,.,TGTGCCAGCAGTGACGGGGTGATAAATGAGCAGTTCTTC,CASSDGVINEQFF
TRBD1,TRBV10-3,TRBJ1-1,many,TGTGCCGCCCAGACAGGGGGCGCGGGCGCTGAAGCTTTCTTT,CAAQTGGAGAEAFF
.,TRBV12-3/TRBV12-4,TRBJ2-1,many,TGTGCCAGCAGTCGTCCCGGGACCGAGGGCTACAATGAGCAGTTCTTC,CASSRPGTEGYNEQFF
.,TRBV20-1,TRBJ2-3,.,TGCAGTGCTAGAGATCTTGAGGCGGGACTCCCGACGTATACGCAGTATTTT,CSARDLEAGLPTYTQYF
.,TRBV5-1,TRBJ2-1,.,TGCGCCAGCAGCTCGCGGGGGCCGGGGGATGAGCAGTTCTTC,CASSSRGPGDEQFF
.,TRBV7-2,TRBJ2-1,few,TGTGCCAGCAGCACTTGGACACTGAATGAGCAGTTCTTC,CASSTWTLNEQFF
.,TRBV11-2,TRBJ2-5,few,TGTGCCAGCACCTCGCGGCAAGAGACCCAGTACTTC,CASTSRQETQYF
.,TRBV5-6,TRBJ2-7,.,TGTGCCAGCAGCTTGTTTGGGCAGGAGGGGTTGATCGAGCAGTACTTC,CASSLFGQEGLIEQYF
.,TRBV4-3,TRBJ2-5,few,TGCGCCAGCAGCCGACCTGGAGGGCCTGAAGAGACCCAGTACTTC,CASSRPGGPEETQYF
TRBD1,TRBV5-1,TRBJ2-1,.,TGCGCCAGCAGCTCGGCCCCAGGGGGAAACAATGAGCAGTTCTTC,CASSSAPGGNNEQFF
TRBD2,TRBV7-2,TRBJ2-3,.,TGTGCCAGCAGCCGGACTAGCGGAGACACAGATACGCAGTATTTT,CASSRTSGDTDTQYF
.,TRBV5-6,TRBJ2-4,.,TGTGCCAGCAGCTTGGAGTCAGGGGGGGTAAACATTCAGTACTTC,CASSLESGGVNIQYF
.,TRBV12-3/TRBV12-4,TRBJ2-1,.,TGTGCCAGCAGCACCCGGGGGGCGATATCGTCGTACAATGAGCAGTTCTTC,CASSTRGAISSYNEQFF
TRBD2,TRBV4-3,TRBJ2-2,.,TGCGCCAGCAGCCAGAGGAGCGGGACGGTCACCGGGGAGCTGTTTTTT,CASSQRSGTVTGELFF
TRBD2,TRBV7-9,TRBJ2-1,.,TGTGCCAGCAGCTTAGCCCTCAGCGGGACTAGCTATGAGCAGTTCTTC,CASSLALSGTSYEQFF
TRBD1,TRBV12-3/TRBV12-4,TRBJ2-7,many,TGTGCCAGCAGTTCTACCGGGACAGGGGTCTACGAGCAGTACTTC,CASSSTGTGVYEQYF
TRBD2,TRBV4-1,TRBJ2-3,few,TGCGCCAGCAGCCAGTCTAGCGGAATCACAGATACGCAGTATTTT,CASSQSSGITDTQYF
.,TRBV5-1,TRBJ1-1,.,TGCGCCAGCAGCTTGGTGGAGGGCGGGTACACTGAAGCTTTCTTT,CASSLVEGGYTEAFF
.,TRBV19,TRBJ1-1,.,TGTGCCAGTAGGATGAGTTATTACGGGCCCACTGAAGCTTTCTTT,CASRMSYYGPTEAFF
.,TRBV12-3/TRBV12-4,TRBJ2-2,few,TGTGCCAGCAGTTCCTTCGGGGGGGAGCTGTTTTTT,CASSSFGGELFF
.,TRBV20-1,TRBJ2-1,.,TGCAGTGCTAGGGGTCGAGAAGGGAGCTACAATGAGCAGTTCTTC,CSARGREGSYNEQFF
TRBD2,TRBV7-9,TRBJ2-7,.,TGTGCCAGCAGCAACCTGGGGTTGTCTAGCGGGGGACTTACAACCTACGAGCAGTACTTC,CASSNLGLSSGGLTTYEQYF
.,TRBV28,TRBJ2-7,.,TGTGCCAGCAGTTTGGTCCCGGACGAGCAGTACTTC,CASSLVPDEQYF
TRBD1,TRBV29-1,TRBJ1-6,.,TGCAGCGACCGGGACAGGCGAGATTCACCCCTCCACTTT,CSDRDRRDSPLHF
.,TRBV5-6,TRBJ1-5,few,TGTGCCAGCAGCTTGGGGGAGGGTAGCAATCAGCCCCAGCATTTT,CASSLGEGSNQPQHF
TRBD2,TRBV7-6,TRBJ2-1,.,TGTGCCAGCAGCTCCACTTCCGGGACTAGCGCTTACAATGAGCAGTTCTTC,CASSSTSGTSAYNEQFF
.,TRBV7-9,TRBJ1-1,.,TGTGCCAGCAGCTTATTGGTAGCAGGCGGAACTGAAGCTTTCTTT,CASSLLVAGGTEAFF
TRBD2,TRBV5-5,TRBJ2-1,few,TGTGCCAGCAGCTCGGAGAAACTAGCGGGGGAGCAGTTCTTC,CASSSEKLAGEQFF
.,TRBV19,TRBJ1-2,.,TGTGCCAGTAGTATCGGTGGGGGGTCCGGGACGAAAGGGGGCTACACCTTC,CASSIGGGSGTKGGYTF
.,TRBV5-4,TRBJ2-7,few,TGTGCCAGCAGCTTGGGGGCAGGGATCTACGAGCAGTACTTC,CASSLGAGIYEQYF
.,TRBV29-1,TRBJ2-1,.,TGCAGCGTTTATGGGGCCCCGGGGAATGAGCAGTTCTTC,CSVYGAPGNEQFF
TRBD1,TRBV20-1,TRBJ1-5,.,TGCAGTGCTAGTGATCCAAGGGGGACAGGGGGCAATCAGCCCCAGCATTTT,CSASDPRGTGGNQPQHF
.,TRBV14,TRBJ2-3,.,TGTGCCAGCAGCCAATCCTACCTGGGTACGCAGTATTTT,CASSQSYLGTQYF
TRBD1,TRBV20-1,TRBJ1-6,.,TGCAGTGCTAGGAGCGGGACAGGGAATTCACCCCTCCACTTT,CSARSGTGNSPLHF
TRBD2,TRBV19,TRBJ2-1,.,TGTGCCAGTAGTATTGGGGGACTAGCGGGAGTATATGAGCAGTTCTTC,CASSIGGLAGVYEQFF
.,TRBV6-2/TRBV6-3,TRBJ2-3,few,TGTGCCAGCAGTTACTACAGGGTCACAGATACGCAGTATTTT,CASSYYRVTDTQYF
.,TRBV7-2,TRBJ1-4,.,TGTGCCAGCAGCTTAGAAGTCAGATCAAATGAAAAACTGTTTTTT,CASSLEVRSNEKLFF
TRBD2,TRBV27,TRBJ2-1,few,TGTGCCAGCTCTCCCCGACTAGCGGGACCTCACAATGAGCAGTTCTTC,CASSPRLAGPHNEQFF
.,TRBV9,TRBJ2-5,few,TGTGCCAGCAGCGTGGGGTATGGGGGGACTCAAGAGACCCAGTACTTC,CASSVGYGGTQETQYF
.,TRBV12-3/TRBV12-4,TRBJ1-1,few,TGTGCCAGCAGTGGTGGAGGGAGTACTGAAGCTTTCTTT,CASSGGGSTEAFF
.,TRBV28,TRBJ1-3,.,TGTGCCAGCAGCCCAACCGACAGCGCCCGAAACACCATATATTTT,CASSPTDSARNTIYF
TRBD2,TRBV20-1,TRBJ2-7,.,TGCAGTGCTAGAGGTGGGACTAGCAACGAGCAGTACTTC,CSARGGTSNEQYF
.,TRBV5-1,TRBJ1-2,.,TGCGCCAGCAGCTTGGTTGGGGGCTATGGCTACACCTTC,CASSLVGGYGYTF
.,TRBV21-1,TRBJ2-7,few,TGTGCCAGCAGCGGGCCCTGGTTTAGCTCCTACGAGCAGTACTTC,CASSGPWFSSYEQYF
.,TRBV24-1,TRBJ2-2,few,TGTGCCACCAGTGATTTGGTCACGAACACCGGGGAGCTGTTTTTT,CATSDLVTNTGELFF
TRBD1,TRBV12-5,TRBJ1-5,few,TGTGCTAGTGGTTCCACAGGGGTTGCCCAGCCCCAGCATTTT,CASGSTGVAQPQHF
TRBD2,TRBV7-3,TRBJ2-3,.,TGTGCCAGCAGCTACGGACTAGCGGGAGAAGATACGCAGTATTTT,CASSYGLAGEDTQYF
TRBD2,TRBV20-1,TRBJ2-1,many,TGCAGTGCTCCATCGGGAGGCAGCTCCTACAATGAGCAGTTCTTC,CSAPSGGSSYNEQFF
.,TRBV7-9,TRBJ1-4,.,TGTGCCAGCAGTCCCGCAATGGGGGGGTTTAATGAAAAACTGTTTTTT,CASSPAMGGFNEKLFF
TRBD2,TRBV7-3,TRBJ2-1,few,TGTGCCAGCAGCTTAGGGCTAGCGGGGACCTACAATGAGCAGTTCTTC,CASSLGLAGTYNEQFF
.,TRBV11-3,TRBJ2-1,.,TGTGCCAGCAGCCCCGGCGGTCTAGCCCATGAGCAGTTCTTC,CASSPGGLAHEQFF
TRBD1,TRBV6-1,TRBJ1-1,few,TGTGCCAGCAGTGATGAAGGCATGGGACAGTCTGAAGCTTTCTTT,CASSDEGMGQSEAFF